The 23 T cell receptor beta chains below were found in one sample sequenced in a study of CD8+ T cells in alopecia areata. Documented treatment: oral pan-JAK inhibitor, 5-10 mg twice daily. Extraction and reverse transcription of RNA yielded cDNA as the sequencing template. Profiling relied on immunoSEQ multiplex PCR, and the TCRdb table lists in-frame clones only, not all of them. The table records about 270,000 clones, 50% to 75% of them present only once. This specimen consisted of CD4+ T cells sorted from blood, obtained between weeks 51 and 52, from a patient treated with tofacitinib. These receptors all come from a human donor with alopecia areata.

This clone was seen a few times. The rearrangement links TRBV11-2 to TRBJ2-1, with 8 bases aligning to TRBD2. This CDR3 is 13 amino acids long. V shed 5 bases and J 5 bases; nucleotides not matched to a gene: 2. Germline V gives CDR1 SGHAT, CDR2 FQNNGV. CDR3 amino acids: CASSQGLDNEQFF. The CDR3 DNA reads TGTGCCAGCAGCCAGGGACTAGACAATGAGCAGTTCTTC.

The genes are TRBV5-1 and TRBJ2-3; D is undetermined. CDR3 length: 12 amino acids. Trimming took off 4 bases at V and 6 bases at J, with 9 bases between the two ends. Germline CDR1 reads SGHRS; CDR2 reads YFSETQ. The CDR3 bases are TGCGCCAGCAGCGACCGTGGGGATACGCAGTATTTT. This translates into CASSDRGDTQYF.

In its sample, this clone was seen once. V is TRBV7-9 and J is TRBJ2-5, with D perhaps TRBD1 (6 bases). The CDR3 has 14 residues. Germline CDR1 is SEHNR and CDR2 is FQNEAQ (reference sequence). V was shortened by 5 bases and J by 4 bases, with 14 bases between the two germline ends. CDR3 DNA sequence: TGTGCCAGCAGCCAGATGGGGGCTGGAGAGACCCAGTACTTC. Its translation is CASSQMGAGETQYF.

This clone was seen a few times. The chain recombines TRBV5-1 with TRBJ2-3, with no clear D. CDR1 SGHRS and CDR2 YFSETQ come from the germline V gene. Trimming removed 6 bases from V and 1 base from J, with 12 bases in between. The length of the CDR3 is 14 residues. CDR3 in DNA: TGCGCCAGCATCCTCGAAACTGGCACAGATACGCAGTATTTT. Protein: CASILETGTDTQYF.

This clone was counted between two and nine times. The chain recombines TRBV27 with TRBJ2-7, with D perhaps matching TRBD1 or TRBD2 (5 bases each). From germline, CDR1 is MNHEY and CDR2 SMNVEV (reference sequence). This CDR3 spans 11 amino acids. V lost 11 bases and J lost 3, with 11 bases in between. The CDR3 spells CADWGIYEQYF. The DNA of the CDR3 is TGTGCCGATTGGGGGATCTACGAGCAGTACTTC.

This clone came up a few times. V and J are TRBV4-3 and TRBJ1-2, with 10 bases identical to TRBD1. Germline CDR1 LGHNA, CDR2 YSLEER. V lost 1 base and J lost 1; bases outside the gene matches: 3. This CDR3 is built from 16 residues. The CDR3 region is CASSQGGQGNNYGYTF. The CDR3 DNA follows: TGCGCCAGCAGCCAAGGGGGACAGGGGAATAACTATGGCTACACCTTC.

The chain uses TRBV7-2 and TRBJ1-4, with 7 bases aligning to TRBD1. After removal of 7 bases from V and 8 bases from J, the junction contained 7 bases not matched to a gene. This CDR3 region has 13 residues. Per the germline V gene, CDR1 is SGHTA and CDR2 is FQGNSA. In DNA, the CDR3 is TGTGCCAGCAAGGACAGGATAACAGAAAAACTGTTTTTT. This translates into CASKDRITEKLFF.

The chain uses TRBV7-6 and TRBJ2-1; D is tentatively TRBD1 or TRBD2 (5 bases each). V lost 1 base and J 10 bases, leaving 8 bases between the germline ends. The CDR3 is 12 residues long. Germline CDR1 SGHVS, CDR2 FNYEAQ. CDR3 DNA: TGTGCCAGCAGCTTAGTAGGGGACGAGCAGTTCTTC. Protein: CASSLVGDEQFF.

The chain uses TRBV29-1 and TRBJ1-1; D unclear. The germline V gene has CDR1 SQVTM and CDR2 ANQGSEA. The CDR3 runs to 11 residues. Between the trimmed V and J ends, which lost 6 bases and 8 bases, there was a span of 13 bases. The CDR3 nucleotides read TGCAGCGTCCGATCGACCGGAGAAGCTTTCTTT. It encodes CSVRSTGEAFF. The full variable domain, completed using reference TRBV29-1 and TRBJ1-1, is SAVISQKPSRDICQRGTSLTIQCQVDSQVTMMFWYRQQPGQSLTLIATANQGSEATYESGFVIDKFPISRPNLTFSTLTVSNMSPEDSSIYLCSVRSTGEAFFGQGTRLTVV.

Concerning this clone itself: At the DNA level, this CDR3 is encoded by other sequences in the same sample as well. The chain recombines TRBV29-1 with TRBJ1-2; tentatively, D is TRBD1 (5 bases). Trimming shortened V by 5 bases and J by 2 bases, and 9 bases separated the two germline ends. The CDR3 is 12 amino acids. Germline V gene lookup returns CDR1 SQVTM and CDR2 ANQGSEA. The CDR3 DNA is TGCAGCGTTACCGGGACGAACTATGGCTACACCTTC. As protein: CSVTGTNYGYTF.

The rearrangement uses TRBV9 and TRBJ2-3; 10 bases map to TRBD2. The CDR3 extends over 15 amino acids. CDR1 SGDLS and CDR2 YYNGEE come from the germline V gene. V shed 1 base and J 8 bases; nucleotides not matched to a gene: 7. Here the CDR3 reads CASSVSSGGLGTQYF. In nucleotides, the CDR3 is TGTGCCAGCAGCGTATCTAGCGGGGGTCTGGGTACGCAGTATTTT.

The rearrangement uses TRBV9 and TRBJ1-1, with D hard to call. The length of the CDR3 is 14 residues. The germline CDR1 and CDR2 sequences are SGDLS and YYNGEE. V was clipped by 0 bases and J by 1 base, with 7 bases between them. This CDR3 reads CASSVGPANTEAFF. The CDR3 DNA sequence: TGTGCCAGCAGCGTAGGTCCGGCGAACACTGAAGCTTTCTTT.

The table lists this clone with a few counts. The V gene is TRBV6-5, the J gene TRBJ2-1; either TRBD1 or TRBD2 may supply D (6 bases each). The V end was cut by 5 bases, the J end by 4 bases, with 12 bases between. This CDR3 is 14 amino acids long. Germline CDR1 is MNHEY and CDR2 is SVGAGI. The CDR3 region has the DNA TGTGCCAGCAGTCGACTAGGGGGGTACAATGAGCAGTTCTTC. The encoded protein is CASSRLGGYNEQFF.

This chain joins TRBV6-5 and TRBJ2-1; 13 bases are shared with TRBD2. The CDR3 runs to 15 residues. The germline gives CDR1 MNHEY, CDR2 SVGAGI. Trimming at V came to 5 bases and at J to 10 bases, leaving 8 bases not matched to a gene. The CDR3 is CASSQTSGGVYEQFF. CDR3 DNA sequence: TGTGCCAGCAGTCAAACTAGCGGGGGGGTGTACGAGCAGTTCTTC.

The table lists this clone with a few counts. The gene calls are TRBV5-1 and TRBJ2-1; D uncertain. Trimming left V 4 bases short and J 6 bases short, with 5 bases between. Germline values: CDR1 SGHRS, CDR2 YFSETQ. The CDR3 sequence is 11 residues long. The CDR3 DNA is TGCGCCAGCAGCGACTTCAATGAGCAGTTCTTC. Protein sequence: CASSDFNEQFF.

This chain connects TRBV7-2 to TRBJ1-5; D is unclear. The CDR3 runs 16 residues. Per the germline V gene, CDR1 is SGHTA and CDR2 is FQGNSA. Trimming removed 1 base at V and 0 bases at J, with 10 bases between. The CDR3 DNA reads TGTGCCAGCAGCTTAGTCGGATGGGATAGCAATCAGCCCCAGCATTTT. It codes for CASSLVGWDSNQPQHF.

The rearrangement uses TRBV4-2 and TRBJ2-7; 10 bases map to TRBD1. This CDR3 spans 15 amino acids. Germline V gene lookup returns CDR1 LGHNA and CDR2 YNFKEQ. Trimming took 8 bases from V and 4 from J; bases not matched to a gene: 11. The CDR3 loop reads CASGSYGTGVYEQYF. CDR3 DNA sequence: TGTGCCAGCGGGTCTTATGGGACAGGGGTTTACGAGCAGTACTTC.

The chain carries TRBV23-1 and TRBJ1-5; D gene unclear. TRBV23-1 qualifies as an ORF whose function is uncertain. The V end lost 6 bases, the J end lost 16 bases, and 10 bases lay between the germline ends. CDR3 size: 9 residues. The CDR3 loop is CASSSPSHF. The CDR3 DNA is TGCGCCAGCAGCTCACCGTCCCATTTT.

V is TRBV15 and J is TRBJ2-1; D is possibly TRBD1 (6 bases). The V end was cut by 1 base, the J end by 6 bases, with 13 bases between. CDR3 length equals 15 residues. Germline assignment: CDR1 LNHNV and CDR2 YYDKDF (reference sequence). Here the CDR3 reads CATSRADRGGNEQFF. The CDR3 DNA reads as TGTGCCACCAGCAGAGCGGATAGAGGGGGCAATGAGCAGTTCTTC. The variable domain in full, completed from reference TRBV15 and TRBJ2-1, reads DAMVIQNPRYQVTQFGKPVTLSCSQTLNHNVMYWYQQKSSQAPKLLFHYYDKDFNNEADTPDNFQSRRPNTSFCFLDIRSPGLGDTAMYLCATSRADRGGNEQFFGPGTRLTVL.

V usage is TRBV30 and J usage is TRBJ1-6; no clear D. The V gene lost 0 bases and the J gene lost 6 bases, with 9 bases spanning the gap. From germline, CDR1 is GTSNPN and CDR2 SVGIG (reference sequence). The CDR3 has 14 residues. CDR3: CAWSVRRSNSPLHF. The CDR3 DNA follows: TGTGCCTGGAGTGTAAGGCGGAGTAATTCACCCCTCCACTTT.

The V gene is TRBV2, the J gene TRBJ2-7; D is unclear. The V end lost 5 bases, the J end lost 6 bases, and 11 bases lay between the germline ends. There are 12 residues in the CDR3. Germline V CDR1 and CDR2: SNHLY, FYNNEI. Written as DNA, the CDR3 is TGTGCCAGCAGTTGGGCAAGGGCCGAGCAGTACTTC. This sequence encodes CASSWARAEQYF. The full variable domain, with the rest looked up from reference TRBV2 and TRBJ2-7, is EPEVTQTPSHQVTQMGQEVILRCVPISNHLYFYWYRQILGQKVEFLVSFYNNEISEKSEIFDDQFSVERPDGSNFTLKIRSTKLEDSAMYFCASSWARAEQYFGPGTRLTVT.

This CDR3 is CASSTLGGRQYF. The CDR3, as DNA: TGTGCCAGCAGCACGCTGGGGGGCAGGCAGTATTTT. The chain uses TRBV7-8 and TRBJ2-3, with D perhaps matching TRBD1 or TRBD2 (6 bases each). This CDR3 region has 12 residues. Germline values: CDR1 SGHVS, CDR2 FQNEAQ. Trimming took 5 bases from V and 11 from J, leaving 14 bases between them.

This chain connects TRBV2 to TRBJ2-3, with 7 bases that match TRBD2. The CDR3 extends over 14 amino acids. V shed 7 bases, J shed 0 bases, and the junction held 4 bases outside the gene matches. The germline gives CDR1 SNHLY, CDR2 FYNNEI. The CDR3: CASTPGGSTDTQYF. The CDR3 DNA reads TGTGCCAGCACCCCCGGGGGGAGCACAGATACGCAGTATTTT.